One and the same sample provided the 24 T cell receptor beta chains below, sequenced in a study of human T cells and chemical hapten exposure. Documented time point: patch test 1, 2 weeks after DPC sensitization. Described treatment: therapeutic diphenylcyclopropenone sensitization with weekly scalp DPC. TCRdb processed the RACE reads anew with MiXCR; each CDR3 protein has one entry. This sample carries some 120,000 distinct CDR3 sequences, roughly an eighth of them seen once, and the ten largest clones take approximately 1.5%. Sample: whole blood, taken in connection with sensitization to the hapten diphenylcyclopropenone (DPC). Receptor source: a woman aged 45-65 years with alopecia areata. Some clones in this sample may be carry-over from other donors' samples.

The chain links TRBV20-1 to TRBJ1-2, with TRBD1 identical over 8 bases. There are 13 residues in the CDR3. The J segment lost 8 bases and the V segment lost 5 bases, leaving 10 bases of the junction unmatched. Germline values: CDR1 DFQATT, CDR2 SNEGSKA (reference sequence). The CDR3 protein is CSAPDGTGGGYTF. Written as DNA, the CDR3 is TGCAGTGCTCCTGACGGGACAGGTGGAGGCTACACCTTC.

This clonotype was found a few times. The chain carries TRBV6-5 and TRBJ2-5, with 9 bases matching TRBD2. The CDR3 is made up of 16 amino acids. Germline V CDR1 and CDR2: MNHEY, SVGAGI. Trimming took 6 bases from V and 1 from J; bases not matched to a gene: 9. The CDR3 reads CASSESGGTFQETQYF. The DNA for the CDR3 is TGTGCCAGCAGCGAGAGCGGGGGGACCTTCCAAGAGACCCAGTACTTC.

This rearrangement joins TRBV6-6 to TRBJ1-5; D gene ambiguous. The CDR3 has 15 amino acids. Germline V gene sequence: CDR1 MNHNY, CDR2 SVGAGI (reference sequence). Deletions cut 2 bases from V and 9 bases from J, with 17 bases between. This chain's CDR3 is CASSYSKGAVLPQHF. As DNA, the CDR3 is TGTGCCAGCAGTTACAGCAAGGGTGCCGTCCTGCCCCAGCATTTT.

The table lists this clonotype with many counts. The chain combines TRBV7-9 with TRBJ1-1; no reliable D call. V dropped 6 bases and J dropped 0 bases, with 8 bases sitting between them. Germline V CDR1 and CDR2: SEHNR, FQNEAQ (reference sequence). The CDR3 extends over 13 amino acids. Written as DNA, the CDR3 is TGTGCCAGCAGTAATACGGTGAACACTGAAGCTTTCTTT. Translating it yields CASSNTVNTEAFF.

This clonotype was recorded a few times. CDR3 amino acids: CASGDPPNEKLFF. Here the CDR3 DNA reads TGTGCCAGCGGGGACCCCCCTAATGAAAAACTGTTTTTT. V and J are TRBV6-6 and TRBJ1-4, with TRBD1 as a possible D gene (5 bases). Germline CDR1 reads MNHNY; CDR2 reads SVGAGI (reference sequence). The CDR3 is 13 amino acids. Trimming cost V 8 bases and J 3 bases, with 10 bases left between them.

This clonotype was counted only a few times. The chain combines TRBV21-1 with TRBJ2-7; TRBD2 reflects the table's D call only, with no check against the DNA. TRBV21-1 is a pseudogene segment. This CDR3 contains 16 residues. The CDR3 bases are TGTGCCAGCAGCGAAAGGGGACTAGCAGGGGGTTCGGAGCAGTACTTC. Its translation: CASSERGLAGGSEQYF.

This clonotype has more than one count but fewer than ten. The rearrangement uses TRBV19 and TRBJ1-4; D not resolved. Trimming took 7 bases from V and 7 from J, leaving 13 bases between them. Germline V gene lookup returns CDR1 LNHDA and CDR2 SQIVND (reference sequence). The CDR3 is made up of 13 amino acids. The CDR3 loop reads CASKFSSSEKLFF. CDR3 nucleotides: TGTGCCAGTAAATTCTCCTCGAGTGAAAAACTGTTTTTT.

In this sample, this clonotype turned up a few times. The chain combines TRBV14 with TRBJ2-2; D is possibly TRBD1 (5 bases). Trimming cost V 7 bases and J 1 base, with 7 bases left between them. The germline CDR1 and CDR2 sequences are SGHDN and FVKESK. This CDR3 has 13 residues. CDR3 in DNA: TGTGCCAGCACTACAGGGAACACCGGGGAGCTGTTTTTT. This codes for CASTTGNTGELFF.

This clonotype has more than one count but fewer than ten. V usage is TRBV2 and J usage is TRBJ2-1, with 7 bases identical to TRBD2. The germline V gene has CDR1 SNHLY and CDR2 FYNNEI. The CDR3 runs to 13 residues. Trimming removed 9 bases from V and 5 bases from J; junction bases left unmatched: 7. CDR3 DNA sequence: TGTGCCAGGGGGGGGAGAGGTAACAATGAGCAGTTCTTC. It translates to CARGGRGNNEQFF.

V is TRBV12-3 or TRBV12-4 and J is TRBJ1-1; D might be TRBD1 (6 bases). This CDR3 region has 14 residues. V gave up 7 bases and J gave up 4 bases, with 16 bases separating them. The DNA of the CDR3 is TGTGCCAGCAAGCCGGGGGGCGTAGGCACTGAAGCTTTCTTT. It specifies CASKPGGVGTEAFF.

This clonotype was seen a few times. Its ends do not fully match the called genes, so a read error is possible. This sequence joins TRBV7-7 and TRBJ2-2; no definite D call. Looked up from germline, CDR1 is SSHAT and CDR2 is FNYEAQ (reference sequence). The CDR3 consists of 15 residues. CDR3 region: CASSSGVQNTGELFF. CDR3 bases: TGTGCTAGCAGCTCAGGAGTTCAGAACACCGGGGAGCTGTTTTTT.

This clonotype was observed many times. This chain connects TRBV5-1 to TRBJ2-1, with 13 bases fitting TRBD2. Germline CDR1 SGHRS, CDR2 YFSETQ. The CDR3 extends over 17 amino acids. J gave up 7 bases and V 5 bases, and 12 bases lay outside the gene matches. The CDR3 is CASSQNAGTSGKNEQFF. The CDR3 nucleotides read TGCGCCAGCAGTCAAAATGCCGGGACTAGCGGGAAAAATGAGCAGTTCTTC.

This clonotype was counted at least ten times. This rearrangement joins TRBV9 to TRBJ2-3; TRBD1 matches 9 bases. Germline-derived CDR1 and CDR2 are SGDLS and YYNGEE. CDR3 length equals 19 residues. Germline trimming cut 3 bases from V and 2 bases from J; bases unmatched to any gene: 16. The CDR3 nucleotides read TGTGCCAGCAGCGGCACAGGGGGCCCGGAGCGGCCCTTCACAGATACGCAGTATTTT. Its protein product is CASSGTGGPERPFTDTQYF.

This clonotype has a count of ten or more. The chain recombines TRBV5-6 with TRBJ1-1, with 9 bases fitting TRBD1. The CDR3 is 16 amino acids. Germline assignment: CDR1 SGHDT and CDR2 YYEEEE. Losses at the gene ends were 5 bases for V and 5 bases for J; bases not matched to a gene: 13. The CDR3 region is CASRRRTGEISTEAFF. The CDR3 coding sequence is TGTGCCAGCAGACGGCGGACAGGGGAGATTTCTACTGAAGCTTTCTTT.

This clonotype was detected a few times. The chain links TRBV12-3 or TRBV12-4 to TRBJ2-7; 8 bases line up with TRBD1. The V gene end was trimmed by 6 bases and the J gene end by 2 bases; junction bases not matched to a gene: 12. There are 16 residues in the CDR3. The DNA of the CDR3 is TGTGCCAGCAGCCGCAACCCGGGACAGGCCCCCTACGAGCAGTACTTC. It yields the protein CASSRNPGQAPYEQYF.

This chain uses TRBV27 with TRBJ2-1, with 8 bases aligning to TRBD2. The germline gives CDR1 MNHEY, CDR2 SMNVEV (reference sequence). V trimming: 2 bases; J trimming: 6 bases; junction bases outside the gene matches: 6. The CDR3 totals 15 residues. The CDR3 sequence is CASSLAGTRFNEQFF. The CDR3 coding sequence is TGTGCCAGCAGTTTAGCCGGGACTAGATTCAATGAGCAGTTCTTC.

This clonotype was counted ten times or more. The chain links TRBV24-1 to TRBJ1-1; possible D gene TRBD1, 5 bases. CDR3 size: 14 residues. The germline V gene has CDR1 KGHDR and CDR2 SFDVKD. V was cut by 2 bases and J by 3 bases, with 9 bases left in between. The CDR3 protein is CATSDSTDHTEAFF. DNA for the CDR3: TGTGCCACCAGTGATTCGACAGACCACACTGAAGCTTTCTTT.

CDR3 protein: CASSTGLVGYTF. The CDR3 DNA follows: TGTGCCAGCAGTACAGGGCTCGTCGGCTACACCTTC. The V and J genes are TRBV2 and TRBJ1-2; D is perhaps TRBD1 (6 bases). The CDR3 extends over 12 amino acids. Germline V gene sequence: CDR1 SNHLY, CDR2 FYNNEI. V lost 5 bases, J lost 8 bases, and 12 bases lay in between.

This rearrangement joins TRBV18 to TRBJ1-4; no firm D call. V lost 3 bases and J 4 bases, leaving 18 bases between the germline ends. The CDR3 is made up of 17 amino acids. CDR1 and CDR2 (germline): KGHSH, LQKENI. CDR3 sequence (DNA): TGTGCCAGCTCACCGCACCCTCCCGGACGGAATAATGAAAAACTGTTTTTT. Its translation: CASSPHPPGRNNEKLFF. Filled out from reference TRBV18 and TRBJ1-4, the complete variable domain reads NAGVMQNPRHLVRRRGQEARLRCSPMKGHSHVYWYRQLPEEGLKFMVYLQKENIIDESGMPKERFSAEFPKEGPSILRIQQVVRGDSAAYFCASSPHPPGRNNEKLFFGSGTQLSVL.

The rearrangement uses TRBV3-1 and TRBJ2-1; 7 bases agree with TRBD1. The CDR3 loop spans 12 amino acids. Germline CDR1 and CDR2: LGHDT and YNNKEL (reference sequence). Trimming cost V 2 bases and J 10 bases; bases outside gene matches: 2. CDR3 coding DNA: TGTGCCAGCAGCCAAACGGGACAGGAGCAGTTCTTC. Amino acids: CASSQTGQEQFF.

This clonotype was counted only a few times. J is TRBJ1-1 and V is TRBV5-1; D call uncertain. V was shortened by 4 bases and J by 0 bases, with 19 bases between the two germline ends. Germline CDR1 is SGHRS and CDR2 is YFSETQ. The CDR3 totals 17 residues. In nucleotides, the CDR3 is TGCGCCAGCAGCAACCAGGAGACAAGCAAAATGAACACTGAAGCTTTCTTT. Translation gives CASSNQETSKMNTEAFF.

V gene TRBV28 combines with J gene TRBJ1-6; 9 bases are shared with TRBD1. V trimming: 8 bases; J trimming: 14 bases; junction bases outside the gene matches: 16. The CDR3 has 15 amino acids. Germline lookup yields CDR1 MDHEN and CDR2 SYDVKM. CDR3 region: CASVTGGTNPPTLHF. The DNA of the CDR3 is TGTGCCAGCGTCACAGGGGGCACTAACCCCCCCACCCTCCACTTT.

Ten or more counts support this clonotype. J is TRBJ2-7 and V is TRBV6-2 or TRBV6-3; a weak D match, TRBD1 (5 bases). Trimming pared 7 bases from V and 1 base from J, leaving 8 bases between. CDR3 size: 12 residues. Looked up from germline, CDR1 is MNHEY and CDR2 is SVGEGT. The CDR3 DNA follows: TGTGCCAGCACCGACAGTTCCTACGAGCAGTACTTC. Protein product: CASTDSSYEQYF.

The chain uses TRBV3-1 and TRBJ2-5; 7 bases are shared with TRBD1. Unmatched junction bases numbered 10, after V lost 4 bases and J lost 2 bases. This CDR3 region has 16 residues. Germline CDR1 reads LGHDT; CDR2 reads YNNKEL (reference sequence). The CDR3 protein is CASSPTAGTVQETQYF. The CDR3 DNA is TGTGCCAGCAGCCCTACTGCCGGGACAGTTCAAGAGACCCAGTACTTC.